The 20 T cell receptor beta chains presented below share a single source sample, sequenced in a study of hypomethylating agent response in myelodysplastic syndrome. Method: immunoSEQ multiplex PCR; TCRdb's copy keeps in-frame clones and lacks some. The sample includes fewer than 4,000 clones, roughly 82% of them seen just once. The input for sequencing was bone marrow, taken before or after starting hypomethylating agent treatment for myelodysplastic syndrome (not recorded which). The origin of the receptors is a human donor with myelodysplastic syndrome.

The chain recombines TRBV5-1 with TRBJ1-2, with D possibly TRBD1 on 5 matching bases. V lost 0 bases and J 6 bases, leaving 24 bases between the germline ends. The CDR3 has 18 amino acids. CDR1 and CDR2 from the germline V gene are SGHRS and YFSETQ. CDR3 bases: TGCGCCAGCAGCTTGGGGGGTATCCCAACAGGACCCTCAGATGGCTACACCTTC. It is translated as CASSLGGIPTGPSDGYTF.

The gene calls are TRBV5-1 and TRBJ1-4; D might be TRBD1 (6 bases). The germline V gene has CDR1 SGHRS and CDR2 YFSETQ. This CDR3 is built from 15 residues. Trimming took off 5 bases at V and 0 bases at J, with 11 bases between the two ends. This CDR3 is CASRTGTATNEKLFF. In nucleotides, the CDR3 is TGCGCCAGCAGGACAGGAACGGCAACTAATGAAAAACTGTTTTTT.

The rearrangement uses TRBV7-3 and TRBJ1-5, with TRBD1 matching over 8 bases. Trimming removed 5 bases from V and 3 bases from J; junction bases left unmatched: 12. CDR1 SGHTA and CDR2 FQGTGA come from the germline V gene. The CDR3 extends over 17 amino acids. Here the CDR3 reads CASSPTVRDRYNQPQHF. As DNA, the CDR3 is TGTGCCAGCAGCCCAACCGTCCGGGACAGGTACAATCAGCCCCAGCATTTT.

This chain connects TRBV5-4 to TRBJ2-1; D possibly matches TRBD1 or TRBD2 (5 bases each). V lost 6 bases and J lost 5, with 18 bases in between. CDR3 length: 15 residues. The germline CDR1 and CDR2 sequences are SGHNT and YYREEE (reference sequence). CDR3 coding DNA: TGTGCCAGCACCCTCGTGGGGGACGGGCACAATGAGCAGTTCTTC. This encodes CASTLVGDGHNEQFF.

The chain combines TRBV2 with TRBJ2-1; no definite D call. The CDR3 contains 15 residues. CDR1 is SNHLY and CDR2 is FYNNEI in the germline V gene. Between the trimmed V and J ends, which lost 1 base and 3 bases, there was a span of 10 bases. In nucleotides, the CDR3 is TGTGCCAGCAGTGAAGACGGCGGTATCTACAATGAGCAGTTCTTC. Residues: CASSEDGGIYNEQFF.

CDR3 bases: TGTGCCAGCAGCCCCGACCTGGACAGCTCTGGAAACACCATATATTTT. Translation: CASSPDLDSSGNTIYF. The rearrangement links TRBV9 to TRBJ1-3, with D perhaps TRBD1 (6 bases). Trimming stripped 4 bases from V and 0 bases from J, with 14 bases between. CDR1 and CDR2 from the germline V gene are SGDLS and YYNGEE. The CDR3 covers 16 residues.

The CDR3 nucleotides read TGTGCCAGCCGTTCCCGGGACAGGCACTACGAGCAGTACTTC. Protein product: CASRSRDRHYEQYF. The chain uses TRBV19 and TRBJ2-7, with TRBD1 identical over 8 bases. The CDR3 contains 14 residues. Germline V lookup: CDR1 LNHDA, CDR2 SQIVND (reference sequence). With 9 bases clipped from V and 3 bases from J, the junction kept 10 bases outside the gene matches.

The CDR3: CASSNGGGTPYGAKNIQYF. Written as DNA, the CDR3 is TGTGCCAGCAGCAACGGGGGCGGGACACCCTATGGAGCCAAAAACATTCAGTACTTC. This sequence joins TRBV21-1 and TRBJ2-4. TRBV21-1 represents a pseudogene. The CDR3 runs to 19 residues.

The CDR3 nucleotides read TGTGCCAGCAGCTCCCTGGACAGGCCTAGCACAGATACGCAGTATTTT. Its protein product is CASSSLDRPSTDTQYF. The V gene is TRBV11-3, the J gene TRBJ2-3; the match to TRBD1 covers 7 bases. The V and J ends lost 4 bases and 0 bases, in that order; junction bases with no gene match: 7. This CDR3 is 16 amino acids long. CDR1 and CDR2 from the germline V gene are SGHNT and YENEEA.

The chain joins TRBV6-1 to TRBJ2-7, with D possibly being TRBD2 (6 bases). V gave up 6 bases and J gave up 0 bases, with 6 bases separating them. The CDR3 has 12 amino acids. Germline values: CDR1 MNHNS, CDR2 SASEGT. Written as DNA, the CDR3 is TGTGCCAGCAGGCGGGGCTCCTACGAGCAGTACTTC. This gives the protein CASRRGSYEQYF.

V usage is TRBV27 and J usage is TRBJ2-3; D gene ambiguous. CDR1 and CDR2 (germline): MNHEY, SMNVEV (reference sequence). CDR3 size: 13 residues. V was trimmed by 2 bases and J by 3 bases, leaving 6 bases between them. The CDR3 spells CASSLGVTDTQYF. Here the CDR3 DNA reads TGTGCCAGCAGTTTAGGGGTGACAGATACGCAGTATTTT.

The chain links TRBV5-4 to TRBJ2-2; the match to TRBD1 covers 8 bases. The length of the CDR3 is 15 residues. Germline assignment: CDR1 SGHNT and CDR2 YYREEE (reference sequence). The V segment lost 3 bases and the J segment 6 bases; nucleotides outside the gene matches: 7. CDR3: CASSYGQGQAGELFF. DNA of the CDR3: TGTGCCAGCAGCTATGGACAGGGCCAGGCCGGGGAGCTGTTTTTT.

This clone was recorded only once. J is TRBJ1-2 and V is TRBV28, with TRBD1 identical over 11 bases. This CDR3 spans 17 amino acids. V trimming: 6 bases; J trimming: 5 bases; junction bases outside the gene matches: 14. In germline, CDR1 is MDHEN, CDR2 SYDVKM. The DNA of the CDR3 is TGTGCCAGCAGACTACCTCTTACTCGGGACAGGGGGTATGGCTACACCTTC. It translates to CASRLPLTRDRGYGYTF.

The chain links TRBV9 to TRBJ2-3, with 7 positions matching TRBD2. CDR1 is SGDLS and CDR2 is YYNGEE in the germline V gene. The CDR3 sequence is 16 residues long. The ends lost 2 bases at V and 2 bases at J; junction bases unmatched: 8. CDR3 in amino acids: CASSVGLAAYTDTQYF. CDR3 bases: TGTGCCAGCAGCGTGGGGCTAGCGGCTTACACAGATACGCAGTATTTT.

The V gene is TRBV11-2, the J gene TRBJ1-1; 9 bases fit TRBD1. With 0 bases clipped from V and 6 bases from J, the junction kept 5 bases outside the gene matches. The germline gives CDR1 SGHAT, CDR2 FQNNGV. The CDR3 extends over 15 amino acids. The CDR3 reads CASSLEGTGFPEAFF. CDR3 DNA: TGTGCCAGCAGCTTAGAAGGGACAGGGTTTCCTGAAGCTTTCTTT.

The gene calls are TRBV9 and TRBJ1-5; D call uncertain. The CDR3 is made up of 13 amino acids. V was pared by 3 bases and J by 5 bases, with 9 bases between. CDR1 is SGDLS, CDR2 YYNGEE, per germline. Written as DNA, the CDR3 is TGTGCCAGCAGCGCCGGACGGGATCAGCCCCAGCATTTT. It yields the protein CASSAGRDQPQHF.

V gene TRBV27 combines with J gene TRBJ2-2; D remains unclear. This CDR3 is 14 amino acids long. CDR1 is MNHEY, CDR2 SMNVEV, per germline (reference sequence). The V and J ends lost 0 bases and 3 bases respectively, with 5 bases between them. The CDR3 DNA reads TGTGCCAGCAGTTTATCAATGGACACCGGGGAGCTGTTTTTT. Protein sequence: CASSLSMDTGELFF.

The chain joins TRBV9 to TRBJ2-3, with a tentative D call TRBD2 (6 bases). Germline loops: CDR1 SGDLS, CDR2 YYNGEE. The CDR3 is made up of 16 amino acids. V dropped 0 bases and J dropped 5 bases, with 16 bases sitting between them. Here the CDR3 reads CASSVAGVDGLDTQYF. CDR3 nucleotides: TGTGCCAGCAGCGTAGCGGGGGTTGATGGGCTAGATACGCAGTATTTT.

The chain links TRBV19 to TRBJ1-2; D call uncertain. V shed 5 bases and J shed 4 bases, with 8 bases lying between them. This CDR3 contains 12 residues. Germline loops: CDR1 LNHDA, CDR2 SQIVND (reference sequence). CDR3 protein: CASSVSVYGYTF. CDR3 nucleotides: TGTGCCAGTAGTGTTTCTGTCTATGGCTACACCTTC. The full variable domain, with the rest looked up from reference TRBV19 and TRBJ1-2, is DGGITQSPKYLFRKEGQNVTLSCEQNLNHDAMYWYRQDPGQGLRLIYYSQIVNDFQKGDIAEGYSVSREKKESFPLTVTSAQKNPTAFYLCASSVSVYGYTFGSGTRLTVV.

The rearrangement links TRBV7-3 to TRBJ2-1; tentative D call: TRBD1 (6 bases). V was cut by 5 bases and J by 6 bases, with 14 bases left in between. CDR1 and CDR2 (germline): SGHTA, FQGTGA. The CDR3 has 14 amino acids. The CDR3 is CASSPGRGSNEQFF. CDR3 DNA sequence: TGTGCCAGCAGCCCCGGAAGGGGGTCCAATGAGCAGTTCTTC. The variable domain in full, completed from reference TRBV7-3 and TRBJ2-1, reads GAGVSQTPSNKVTEKGKYVELRCDPISGHTALYWYRQSLGQGPEFLIYFQGTGAADDSGLPNDRFFAVRPEGSVSTLKIQRTERGDSAVYLCASSPGRGSNEQFFGPGTRLTVL.